This TCR beta chain is drawn from a study of cytomegalovirus exposure and HLA in healthy donors. It was with 60 Vbeta and 13 Jbeta primers that the PCR ran. TCRdb keeps only in-frame clones here, not all; method: immunoSEQ multiplex PCR. The sample has some 130,000 clones, around 79% seen once. The clonotype was recovered from a female donor in good health and CMV-seronegative. Sequencing was done on a sample of PBMCs.

In DNA form, the CDR3 reads TGTGCCAGCAGCCAAGATCGGGACTATGGCTACACCTTC. Translation gives CASSQDRDYGYTF. This chain links TRBV4-2 with TRBJ1-2, with no clear D. In germline, CDR1 is LGHNA, CDR2 YNFKEQ. This CDR3 has 13 amino acids. V lost 0 bases and J lost 3, with 5 bases in between.